This T cell receptor (beta chain) was captured by sequencing in a study of cytomegalovirus exposure and HLA in healthy donors. With 60 Vbeta and 13 Jbeta primers, the PCR was carried out. Assay: immunoSEQ multiplex PCR; the TCRdb copy retains only in-frame clones and omits some. Recorded here are around 100,000 clones; the top ten clones represent 0.55% to 0.65%. The CDR3 has 13 amino acids. CDR1 and CDR2 (germline): SEHNR, FQNEAQ (reference sequence). V shed 5 bases and J shed 4 bases, with 12 bases lying between them. Sequenced input: PBMCs. This receptor was obtained from a man in his forties or fifties in good health and CMV-seronegative. The chain recombines TRBV7-9 with TRBJ2-7; unclear D gene. CDR3 in amino acids: CASSPALEYEQYF. Here the CDR3 DNA reads TGTGCCAGCAGCCCCGCCCTGGAGTACGAGCAGTACTTC.